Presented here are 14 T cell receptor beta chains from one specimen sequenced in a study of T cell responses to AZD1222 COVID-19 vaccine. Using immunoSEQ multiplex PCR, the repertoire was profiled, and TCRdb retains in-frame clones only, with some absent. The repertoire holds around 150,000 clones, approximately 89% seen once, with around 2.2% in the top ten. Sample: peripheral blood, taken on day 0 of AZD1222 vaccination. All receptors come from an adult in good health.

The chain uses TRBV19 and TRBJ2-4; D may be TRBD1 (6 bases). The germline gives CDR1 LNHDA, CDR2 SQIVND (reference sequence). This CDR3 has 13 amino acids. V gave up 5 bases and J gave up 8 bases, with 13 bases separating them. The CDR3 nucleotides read TGTGCCAGTAGTCCCCAAAGGACAGACATTCAGTACTTC. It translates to CASSPQRTDIQYF.

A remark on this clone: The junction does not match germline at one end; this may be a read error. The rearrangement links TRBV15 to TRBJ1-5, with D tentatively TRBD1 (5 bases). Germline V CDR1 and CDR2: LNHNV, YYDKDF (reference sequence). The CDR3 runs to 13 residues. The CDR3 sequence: CATGRESNQPQHF. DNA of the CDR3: TGTGCCACCGGCAGGGAGAGCAATCAGCCCCAGCATTTT.

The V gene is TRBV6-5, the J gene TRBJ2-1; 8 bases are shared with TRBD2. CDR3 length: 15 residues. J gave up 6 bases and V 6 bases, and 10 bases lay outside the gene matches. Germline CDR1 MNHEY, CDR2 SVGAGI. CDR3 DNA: TGTGCCAGCAGCCAAGCGGGAGCCTTTGTCAATGAGCAGTTCTTC. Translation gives CASSQAGAFVNEQFF.

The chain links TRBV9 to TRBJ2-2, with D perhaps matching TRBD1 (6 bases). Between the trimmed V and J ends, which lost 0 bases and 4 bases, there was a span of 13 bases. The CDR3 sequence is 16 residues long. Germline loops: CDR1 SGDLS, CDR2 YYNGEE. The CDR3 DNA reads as TGTGCCAGCAGCGTAGAGGCAGGGGTCGCCACCGGGGAGCTGTTTTTT. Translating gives CASSVEAGVATGELFF.

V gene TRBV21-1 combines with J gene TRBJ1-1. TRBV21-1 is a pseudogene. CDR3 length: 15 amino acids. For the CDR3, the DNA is TGTGCCAGCAGCCCCACCGGGACGCTAAACACTGAAGCTTTCTTT. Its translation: CASSPTGTLNTEAFF.

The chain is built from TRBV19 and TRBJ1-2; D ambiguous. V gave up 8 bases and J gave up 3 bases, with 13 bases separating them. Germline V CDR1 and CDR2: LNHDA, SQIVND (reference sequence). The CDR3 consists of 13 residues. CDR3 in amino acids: CASRKGSDYGYTF. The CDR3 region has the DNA TGTGCCAGTCGGAAAGGGAGTGACTATGGCTACACCTTC.

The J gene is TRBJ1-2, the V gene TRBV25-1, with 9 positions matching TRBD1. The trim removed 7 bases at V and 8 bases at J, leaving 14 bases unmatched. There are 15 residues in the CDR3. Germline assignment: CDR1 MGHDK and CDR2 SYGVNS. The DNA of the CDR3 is TGTGCCAGCACTCCGCGGACAGGGGCGGTGGAGGGCTACACCTTC. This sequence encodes CASTPRTGAVEGYTF.

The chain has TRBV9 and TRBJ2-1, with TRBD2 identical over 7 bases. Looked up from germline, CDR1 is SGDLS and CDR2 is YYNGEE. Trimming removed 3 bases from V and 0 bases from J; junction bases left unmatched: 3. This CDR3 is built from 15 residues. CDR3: CASSAGTNSYNEQFF. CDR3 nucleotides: TGTGCCAGCAGCGCCGGGACTAACTCCTACAATGAGCAGTTCTTC.

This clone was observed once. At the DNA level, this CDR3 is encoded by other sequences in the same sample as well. The CDR3 nucleotides are TGTGCCAGCAGCCCGGGACAGGGGCCTGGAAACACCATATATTTT. Protein product: CASSPGQGPGNTIYF. The chain couples TRBV11-3 to TRBJ1-3; 10 bases fit TRBD1. The V segment lost 5 bases and the J segment 2 bases; nucleotides outside the gene matches: 3. Germline loops: CDR1 SGHNT, CDR2 YENEEA. This CDR3 comprises 15 residues. The full variable domain, its missing parts supplied by reference TRBV11-3 and TRBJ1-3, is EAGVVQSPRYKIIEKKQPVAFWCNPISGHNTLYWYLQNLGQGPELLIRYENEEAVDDSQLPKDRFSAERLKGVDSTLKIQPAELGDSAVYLCASSPGQGPGNTIYFGEGSWLTVV.

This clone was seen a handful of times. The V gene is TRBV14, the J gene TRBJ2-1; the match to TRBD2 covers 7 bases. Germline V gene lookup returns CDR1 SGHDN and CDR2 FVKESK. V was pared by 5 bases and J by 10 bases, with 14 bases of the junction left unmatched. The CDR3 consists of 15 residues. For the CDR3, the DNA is TGTGCCAGCAGCTTGATAGCGGGCAAGACTCGGGAGCAGTTCTTC. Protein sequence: CASSLIAGKTREQFF.

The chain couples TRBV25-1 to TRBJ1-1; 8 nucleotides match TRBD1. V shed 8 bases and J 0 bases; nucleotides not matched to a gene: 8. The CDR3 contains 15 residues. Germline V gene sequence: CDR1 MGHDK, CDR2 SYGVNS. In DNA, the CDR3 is TGTGCCAGCGTAGGACAGGGTTTTTTGAACACTGAAGCTTTCTTT. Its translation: CASVGQGFLNTEAFF.

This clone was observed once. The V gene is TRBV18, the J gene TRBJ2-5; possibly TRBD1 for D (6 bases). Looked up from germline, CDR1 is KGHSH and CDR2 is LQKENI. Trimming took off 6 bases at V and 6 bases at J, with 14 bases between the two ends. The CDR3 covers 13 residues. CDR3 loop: CASSRRTDQTQYF. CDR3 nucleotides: TGTGCCAGCTCCCGCCGGACAGACCAGACCCAGTACTTC.

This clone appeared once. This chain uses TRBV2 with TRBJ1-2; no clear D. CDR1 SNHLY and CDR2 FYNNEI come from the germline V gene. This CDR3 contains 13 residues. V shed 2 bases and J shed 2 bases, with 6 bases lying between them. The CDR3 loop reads CASSEHQNYGYTF. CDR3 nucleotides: TGTGCCAGCAGTGAACACCAAAACTATGGCTACACCTTC.

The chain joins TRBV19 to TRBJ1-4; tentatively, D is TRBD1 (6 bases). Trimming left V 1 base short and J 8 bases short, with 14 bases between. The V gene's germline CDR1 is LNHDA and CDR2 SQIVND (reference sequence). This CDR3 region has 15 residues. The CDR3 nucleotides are TGTGCCAGTAGTATAGCCAGGGGAAGAAACGAAAAACTGTTTTTT. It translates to CASSIARGRNEKLFF. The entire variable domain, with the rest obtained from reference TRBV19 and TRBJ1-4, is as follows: DGGITQSPKYLFRKEGQNVTLSCEQNLNHDAMYWYRQDPGQGLRLIYYSQIVNDFQKGDIAEGYSVSREKKESFPLTVTSAQKNPTAFYLCASSIARGRNEKLFFGSGTQLSVL.